Below, 13 T cell receptor beta chains from the same sample are listed, as sequenced in a study of control samples from healthy donors and cancer patients. Some clones are missing from TCRdb's copy, which holds only in-frame ones; the method was immunoSEQ multiplex PCR. The sample yields approximately 70,000 clones, about nine tenths seen once. Material for sequencing was PBMCs. The receptors derive from a woman in her fifties or sixties with colorectal cancer.

This chain connects TRBV7-3 to TRBJ1-3; D not certain. The CDR3 is 16 residues long. The V gene lost 2 bases and the J gene lost 2 bases, with 13 bases spanning the gap. CDR1 is SGHTA, CDR2 FQGTGA, per germline. The CDR3 nucleotides are TGTGCCAGCAGCTTAGGGTTCCTTGGGACTGGAAACACCATATATTTT. This codes for CASSLGFLGTGNTIYF.

The chain has TRBV6-5 and TRBJ2-3; no definite D call. The CDR3 is 13 amino acids. The V gene lost 8 bases and the J gene lost 0 bases, with 9 bases spanning the gap. Per germline, CDR1 MNHEY and CDR2 SVGAGI. CDR3 in amino acids: CASSTGSTDTQYF. CDR3 bases: TGTGCCAGCTCAACGGGTAGCACAGATACGCAGTATTTT.

The chain is built from TRBV28 and TRBJ2-1; D is possibly TRBD1 (5 bases). Germline CDR1 reads MDHEN; CDR2 reads SYDVKM. The CDR3 runs to 15 residues. The V end lost 7 bases, the J end lost 1 base, and 14 bases lay between the germline ends. CDR3 in amino acids: CASTGHQSSYNEQFF. The CDR3 DNA reads TGTGCCAGCACAGGGCATCAAAGTTCCTACAATGAGCAGTTCTTC. The full variable domain, completed using reference TRBV28 and TRBJ2-1, is DVKVTQSSRYLVKRTGEKVFLECVQDMDHENMFWYRQDPGLGLRLIYFSYDVKMKEKGDIPEGYSVSREKKERFSLILESASTNQTSMYLCASTGHQSSYNEQFFGPGTRLTVL.

The rearrangement uses TRBV12-3 or TRBV12-4 and TRBJ1-1; D gene unclear. The ends were cut back, 1 base at V and 1 base at J, with 4 bases in the middle. The CDR3 totals 13 residues. The CDR3 protein is CASSLDPNTEAFF. The CDR3 DNA is TGTGCCAGCAGTTTAGACCCGAACACTGAAGCTTTCTTT.

V is TRBV6-4 and J is TRBJ1-6; TRBD1 agrees at 9 bases. Trimming cost V 6 bases and J 7 bases; bases outside gene matches: 4. CDR3 length equals 14 residues. Germline V gene sequence: CDR1 MRHNA, CDR2 SNTAGT. The CDR3 is CASSYDRGNSPLHF. Here the CDR3 DNA reads TGTGCCAGCAGCTACGACAGGGGGAATTCACCCCTCCACTTT.

The chain combines TRBV2 with TRBJ2-2, with a tentative D call TRBD1 (5 bases). Germline lookup yields CDR1 SNHLY and CDR2 FYNNEI. The CDR3 spans 14 residues. Deletions cut 3 bases from V and 8 bases from J, with 13 bases between. CDR3 residues: CASSETEAKGELFF. CDR3 sequence (DNA): TGTGCCAGCAGTGAGACAGAGGCCAAAGGGGAGCTGTTTTTT.

V is TRBV5-1 and J is TRBJ1-2, with D tentatively TRBD1 (6 bases). Germline CDR1 is SGHRS and CDR2 is YFSETQ. V dropped 3 bases and J dropped 4 bases, with 16 bases sitting between them. The CDR3 runs 15 residues. This chain's CDR3 is CASSSGGGQFYGYTF. The DNA for the CDR3 is TGCGCCAGCAGCTCGGGCGGTGGACAGTTCTATGGCTACACCTTC.

This sequence joins TRBV29-1 and TRBJ1-4; D is unresolved. The CDR3 consists of 11 residues. The germline V gene has CDR1 SQVTM and CDR2 ANQGSEA. Trimming removed 1 base from V and 7 bases from J, with 4 bases in between. The CDR3 DNA sequence: TGCAGCGTTGAAGGAGGTGAAAAACTGTTTTTT. This sequence encodes CSVEGGEKLFF.

V gene TRBV7-6 combines with J gene TRBJ1-6; D call uncertain. Trimming took off 2 bases at V and 5 bases at J, with 7 bases between the two ends. From germline, CDR1 is SGHVS and CDR2 FNYEAQ. This CDR3 is 14 amino acids long. Here the CDR3 DNA reads TGTGCCAGCAGCTTACGGGCAGATAATTCACCCCTCCACTTT. Amino acid sequence: CASSLRADNSPLHF. Together with reference TRBV7-6 and TRBJ1-6, the CDR3 gives the full variable domain: GAGVSQSPRYKVTKRGQDVALRCDPISGHVSLYWYRQALGQGPEFLTYFNYEAQQDKSGLPNDRFSAERPEGSISTLTIQRTEQRDSAMYRCASSLRADNSPLHFGNGTRLTVT.

This rearrangement joins TRBV28 to TRBJ2-1; TRBD2 matches 8 bases. This CDR3 has 15 amino acids. The germline V gene encodes CDR1 MDHEN and CDR2 SYDVKM. V was clipped by 3 bases and J by 6 bases; unmatched bases: 7. The CDR3 region has the DNA TGTGCCAGCAGTTTCCTCGGGGGGGGAAGCAATGAGCAGTTCTTC. Translated: CASSFLGGGSNEQFF.

The chain combines TRBV3-1 (or the pseudogene TRBV3-2) with TRBJ2-5; D remains unclear. CDR1 LGHDT and CDR2 YNNKEL come from the germline V gene (reference sequence). The length of the CDR3 is 14 residues. Trimming shortened V by 1 base and J by 3 bases, and 9 bases separated the two germline ends. CDR3 amino acids: CASSQAAAEETQYF. The DNA of the CDR3 is TGTGCCAGCAGCCAAGCTGCGGCAGAAGAGACCCAGTACTTC.

J is TRBJ2-7 and V is TRBV29-1; possibly TRBD1 for D (6 bases). Germline assignment: CDR1 SQVTM and CDR2 ANQGSEA. The V and J ends lost 1 base and 5 bases respectively, with 15 bases between them. The CDR3 spans 14 residues. CDR3 in amino acids: CSVEGGQGGDEQYF. CDR3 bases: TGCAGCGTTGAAGGAGGCCAAGGGGGAGACGAGCAGTACTTC.

V and J are TRBV2 and TRBJ2-7; 10 nucleotides line up with TRBD1. J gave up 4 bases and V 6 bases, and 12 bases lay outside the gene matches. The germline V gene has CDR1 SNHLY and CDR2 FYNNEI. The CDR3 is 16 residues long. This CDR3 is CASSHGAGTGDYEQYF. CDR3 bases: TGTGCCAGCAGCCACGGAGCCGGGACAGGGGATTACGAGCAGTACTTC.